These 17 T cell receptor beta chains were all obtained from the same sample, sequenced in a study of T cell changes during pregnancy in multiple sclerosis. The assay was immunoSEQ multiplex PCR, and TCRdb's table has in-frame clones only and misses some. This repertoire shows fewer than 30,000 clones, roughly 90% found once; its top ten account for 8.3%. This material consisted of CD8+ T cells from peripheral blood mononuclear cells, taken in the second trimester of pregnancy. Receptors were obtained from a female donor with multiple sclerosis, enrolled in a pregnancy study.

The sample holds one count of this clone. V and J are TRBV9 and TRBJ2-7; 9 positions agree with TRBD1. The CDR3 is 15 residues long. V gave up 1 base and J gave up 3 bases; unmatched junction bases: 5. Germline values: CDR1 SGDLS, CDR2 YYNGEE. The CDR3 DNA sequence: TGTGCCAGCAGCGTATCCGGGACAGGGTACTACGAGCAGTACTTC. Translation: CASSVSGTGYYEQYF.

The genes are TRBV5-6 and TRBJ2-5, with 7 bases identical to TRBD1. The germline V gene encodes CDR1 SGHDT and CDR2 YYEEEE. V dropped 0 bases and J dropped 9; count of bases not matched to a gene: 8. There are 14 residues in the CDR3. The CDR3 DNA reads as TGTGCCAGCAGCTTGGACAGGGGCTATGGGGCCCAGTACTTC. Translating it yields CASSLDRGYGAQYF. The full variable domain, its missing parts supplied by reference TRBV5-6 and TRBJ2-5, is DAGVTQSPTHLIKTRGQQVTLRCSPKSGHDTVSWYQQALGQGPQFIFQYYEEEERQRGNFPDRFSGHQFPNYSSELNVNALLLGDSALYLCASSLDRGYGAQYFGPGTRLLVL.

The chain is built from TRBV9 and TRBJ1-4; perhaps TRBD1 as D (5 bases). This CDR3 is built from 15 residues. V was shortened by 0 bases and J by 3 bases, with 9 bases between the two germline ends. Germline assignment: CDR1 SGDLS and CDR2 YYNGEE. The CDR3, as DNA: TGTGCCAGCAGCGTAGGGGGCAGGCCTAATGAAAAACTGTTTTTT. Its translation is CASSVGGRPNEKLFF.

The chain is built from TRBV5-4 and TRBJ2-7; weak D call: TRBD1 (5 bases). The CDR3 spans 15 residues. Between the trimmed V and J ends, which lost 0 bases and 2 bases, there was a span of 12 bases. The germline V gene encodes CDR1 SGHNT and CDR2 YYREEE (reference sequence). CDR3 sequence (DNA): TGTGCCAGCAGCTTGGATGGGGCACCTACCTACGAGCAGTACTTC. This gives the protein CASSLDGAPTYEQYF. Drawing the rest from reference TRBV5-4 and TRBJ2-7, the complete variable domain is ETGVTQSPTHLIKTRGQQVTLRCSSQSGHNTVSWYQQALGQGPQFIFQYYREEENGRGNFPPRFSGLQFPNYSSELNVNALELDDSALYLCASSLDGAPTYEQYFGPGTRLTVT.

The CDR3 spells CASSKIYSGGANTGELFF. The DNA of the CDR3 is TGCGCCAGCAGCAAGATATATAGCGGGGGGGCCAACACCGGGGAGCTGTTTTTT. The V gene is TRBV4-3, the J gene TRBJ2-2, with 11 bases fitting TRBD2. The V gene end was trimmed by 5 bases and the J gene end by 2 bases; junction bases not matched to a gene: 10. The CDR3 length is 18 residues. Per the germline V gene, CDR1 is LGHNA and CDR2 is YSLEER.

The chain is built from TRBV5-1 and TRBJ1-1, with 12 bases fitting TRBD1. With 3 bases clipped from V and 8 bases from J, the junction kept 5 bases outside the gene matches. Germline-derived CDR1 and CDR2 are SGHRS and YFSETQ. The CDR3 totals 14 residues. This chain's CDR3 is CASSWTGTGGEAFF. In DNA form, the CDR3 reads TGCGCCAGCAGCTGGACCGGGACAGGGGGCGAAGCTTTCTTT.

The V and J genes are TRBV5-1 and TRBJ1-6; TRBD1 matches at 7 bases. This CDR3 has 15 amino acids. Germline CDR1 SGHRS, CDR2 YFSETQ. The junction had 7 bases not matched to a gene; V was cut back by 0 bases and J by 10 bases. For the CDR3, the DNA is TGCGCCAGCAGCTTGGCGGAGACAGGGAGGTCACCCCTCCACTTT. It encodes CASSLAETGRSPLHF.

The rearrangement uses TRBV7-9 and TRBJ1-2, with 9 positions matching TRBD1. Trimming took 5 bases from V and 8 from J; bases not matched to a gene: 6. This CDR3 spans 13 amino acids. CDR1 is SEHNR, CDR2 FQNEAQ, per germline (reference sequence). The CDR3 here is CASSQDRGVGYTF. DNA for the CDR3: TGTGCCAGCAGCCAGGACAGGGGAGTAGGCTACACCTTC.

V gene TRBV6-5 combines with J gene TRBJ1-1, with TRBD1 matching 7 bases. J gave up 4 bases and V 3 bases, and 5 bases lay outside the gene matches. The CDR3 loop spans 14 amino acids. Germline-derived CDR1 and CDR2 are MNHEY and SVGAGI. In nucleotides, the CDR3 is TGTGCCAGCAGTTATTCACAGGGGAGCACTGAAGCTTTCTTT. It specifies CASSYSQGSTEAFF.

CDR3 nucleotide sequence: TGCAGCGCCAGTCCCCAGAACACTGAAGCTTTCTTT. Protein sequence: CSASPQNTEAFF. The V and J genes are TRBV29-1 and TRBJ1-1; D is unresolved. Trimming pared 7 bases from V and 1 base from J, leaving 10 bases between. In germline, CDR1 is SQVTM, CDR2 ANQGSEA. The CDR3 is 12 residues long.

The gene calls are TRBV27 and TRBJ1-6; TRBD1 matches at 11 bases. Germline V gene data show CDR1 as MNHEY and CDR2 as SMNVEV (reference sequence). The CDR3 runs 16 residues. The V segment lost 3 bases and the J segment 10 bases; nucleotides outside the gene matches: 8. The CDR3 DNA is TGTGCCAGCAGTTTCTCTTGGGGACAGGGGGGATCACCCCTCCACTTT. It specifies CASSFSWGQGGSPLHF.

There are a few counts of this clone. This chain links TRBV27 with TRBJ1-2; TRBD1 agrees at 11 bases. The CDR3 consists of 13 residues. V lost 6 bases and J lost 8; bases outside the gene matches: 5. The germline V gene has CDR1 MNHEY and CDR2 SMNVEV (reference sequence). The CDR3 loop reads CASSGTGGWGYTF. CDR3 DNA sequence: TGTGCCAGCAGCGGGACAGGGGGATGGGGCTACACCTTC.

V is TRBV27 and J is TRBJ1-4; 7 bases line up with TRBD1. Germline trimming cut 2 bases from V and 4 bases from J; bases unmatched to any gene: 7. The germline gives CDR1 MNHEY, CDR2 SMNVEV (reference sequence). CDR3 size: 16 residues. CDR3 sequence (DNA): TGTGCCAGCAGTTTAGGGCAGGGGGTACTTAATGAAAAACTGTTTTTT. This translates into CASSLGQGVLNEKLFF.

The chain couples TRBV9 to TRBJ2-3, with 8 bases matching TRBD2. There are 16 residues in the CDR3. The junction had 8 bases not matched to a gene; V was cut back by 5 bases and J by 0 bases. Germline V gene sequence: CDR1 SGDLS, CDR2 YYNGEE. The CDR3 loop is CASSGDRGGSTDTQYF. The CDR3, as DNA: TGTGCCAGCAGTGGTGACCGGGGGGGCAGCACAGATACGCAGTATTTT. Full variable domain (outside the CDR3, taken from reference TRBV9 and TRBJ2-3): DSGVTQTPKHLITATGQRVTLRCSPRSGDLSVYWYQQSLDQGLQFLIQYYNGEERAKGNILERFSAQQFPDLHSELNLSSLELGDSALYFCASSGDRGGSTDTQYFGPGTRLTVL.

The rearrangement joins TRBV6-1 to TRBJ2-1; D is perhaps TRBD2 (7 bases). Trimming shortened V by 0 bases and J by 5 bases, and 8 bases separated the two germline ends. This CDR3 has 14 residues. Germline CDR1 reads MNHNS; CDR2 reads SASEGT. The CDR3 loop reads CASSEAGGHNEQFF. Here the CDR3 DNA reads TGTGCCAGCAGTGAAGCGGGGGGGCACAATGAGCAGTTCTTC.

The chain recombines TRBV6-5 with TRBJ1-5; D might be TRBD1 (6 bases). V dropped 6 bases and J dropped 4 bases, with 13 bases sitting between them. CDR3 size: 14 residues. The germline V gene has CDR1 MNHEY and CDR2 SVGAGI. CDR3 amino acids: CASSRFTGNQPQHF. CDR3 nucleotide sequence: TGTGCCAGCAGCCGATTTACAGGGAATCAGCCCCAGCATTTT.

CDR3 sequence reads: CASSQEGGSGGNSPLHF. The CDR3 region has the DNA TGCGCCAGCAGCCAAGAAGGGGGCTCAGGTGGGAATTCACCCCTCCACTTT. The chain joins TRBV4-1 to TRBJ1-6, with 7 bases matching TRBD1. V shed 0 bases, J shed 7 bases, and the junction held 9 bases outside the gene matches. CDR3 length: 17 amino acids. CDR1 and CDR2 from the germline V gene are MGHRA and YSYEKL.